The TCR beta chain under discussion was sequenced for a study of CD8+CD57+ T cells in acquired aplastic anemia. On the study more broadly: Sorted CD4+ and CD8+ cells gave a mean 3.2 ug DNA, range roughly 0.18 to 30 ug.

Trimming removed 0 bases from V and 2 bases from J, with 24 bases in between. In germline, CDR1 is SGHNT, CDR2 YYREEE (reference sequence). This CDR3 has 19 residues. Patients picked for sequencing had shown CD8+CD57+ cell expansion detected by flow cytometry. Every patient was diagnosed with severe acquired aplastic anemia. Patients had not yet gotten any therapy when their blood was taken for sampling. Template material for TCR beta VDJ and CDR3 profiling consisted of genomic DNA. Each CDR3 protein gets one entry after TCRdb re-called the reads with MiXCR. This sample has a few hundred thousand distinct CDR3 sequences; approximately 33% occur once, and the top ten carry 0.82%. A remark on this clonotype: The antigen remains unidentified.

Findings of the study overall: Roughly 31 CD8+ CDR3 sequences occurred in both the patients and the controls.

The sample was sorted CD4+, CD8+, or CD8+CD57+ T cells (not recorded which) from PBMCs. The chain recombines TRBV5-4 with TRBJ2-7; D is tentatively TRBD1 or TRBD2 (5 bases each). The receptor's source is a human donor with aplastic anemia. The DNA of the CDR3 is TGTGCCAGCAGCTTGGGGCCCCGGGGCGCCGGCTCCTCTACCTACGAGCAGTACTTC. Translating gives CASSLGPRGAGSSTYEQYF.